This is a list of T cell receptor beta chains from one sample in a study of blood T cell repertoires in COVID-19. Repertoires were generated with immunoSEQ multiplex PCR, while TCRdb's copy carries only in-frame clones and drops some. The sample shows 160,000 or so clones, about four fifths of them seen only once. The sample consisted of peripheral blood. These TCRs come from a man in his 70s with active or convalescent COVID-19. CDR3s include the opening cysteine and the closing phenylalanine or tryptophan. D genes are given only for firm matches. Size is omitted from some rows. Given values are once, few, many or a class for expanded clones.

CDR3nt: TGCGCCAGCAGCCGCCAGACAGGACCTAGCTACGAGCAGTACTTC; CDR3aa: CASSRQTGPSYEQYF; v_gene: TRBV5-1; d_gene: -; abundance: -; j_gene: TRBJ2-7
CDR3nt: TGTGCCAGCTCACCAATAATAGAGACCCAGTACTTC; CDR3aa: CASSPIIETQYF; v_gene: TRBV18; d_gene: -; abundance: -; j_gene: TRBJ2-5
CDR3nt: TGTGCCAGCAGCCAAATATCGACAGGGGCCCGAGAAAATGAGCAGTTCTTC; CDR3aa: CASSQISTGARENEQFF; v_gene: TRBV3-1/TRBV3-2; d_gene: TRBD1; abundance: -; j_gene: TRBJ2-1
CDR3nt: TGTGCCAGCAGCTTGTGGCTAGCGGGAGCTGCCGGGGAGCTGTTTTTT; CDR3aa: CASSLWLAGAAGELFF; v_gene: TRBV5-4; d_gene: TRBD2; abundance: -; j_gene: TRBJ2-2
CDR3nt: TGTGCCAGCAGATATGACAGGTCTGGAAACACCATATATTTT; CDR3aa: CASRYDRSGNTIYF; v_gene: TRBV6-5; d_gene: -; abundance: -; j_gene: TRBJ1-3
CDR3nt: TGTGCCAGATACCGTCTGTGGGGCCCGAGCTCCTATAATTCACCCCTCCACTTT; CDR3aa: CARYRLWGPSSYNSPLHF; v_gene: TRBV19; d_gene: -; abundance: -; j_gene: TRBJ1-6
CDR3nt: TGTGCCTGGAGTGTAAAGGGACTAAACATTCAGTACTTC; CDR3aa: CAWSVKGLNIQYF; v_gene: TRBV30; d_gene: -; abundance: few; j_gene: TRBJ2-4
CDR3nt: TGTGCCAGCACGAGAGAGGGGGTGGTCACTGAAGCTTTCTTT; CDR3aa: CASTREGVVTEAFF; v_gene: TRBV6-5; d_gene: -; abundance: -; j_gene: TRBJ1-1
CDR3nt: TGTGCCAGCAGCGTAGGCGGACCGGGATCAACCTACGAGCAGTACTTC; CDR3aa: CASSVGGPGSTYEQYF; v_gene: TRBV9; d_gene: -; abundance: -; j_gene: TRBJ2-7
CDR3nt: TGCGCCAGCAGCTCCCTGCCGGGGACCTACGAGCAGTACTTC; CDR3aa: CASSSLPGTYEQYF; v_gene: TRBV5-1; d_gene: -; abundance: -; j_gene: TRBJ2-7
CDR3nt: TGTGCCAGCAGCGCTAGCGGGGGCCTCCAAGAGACCCAGTACTTC; CDR3aa: CASSASGGLQETQYF; v_gene: TRBV9; d_gene: TRBD2; abundance: -; j_gene: TRBJ2-5
CDR3nt: TGTGCCAGCAGCTTATTAGGCGGGGACCACGAGCAGTACTTC; CDR3aa: CASSLLGGDHEQYF; v_gene: TRBV7-2; d_gene: -; abundance: -; j_gene: TRBJ2-7
CDR3nt: TGTGCCAGCAGCCCTTCGACCGGGACTAGTGAGCAGTTCTTC; CDR3aa: CASSPSTGTSEQFF; v_gene: TRBV3-1/TRBV3-2; d_gene: TRBD2; abundance: few; j_gene: TRBJ2-1
CDR3nt: TGTGCCAGCAGTTTAATCGCGGCGGGGGGTCTCTACGAGCAGTACTTC; CDR3aa: CASSLIAAGGLYEQYF; v_gene: TRBV27; d_gene: TRBD2; abundance: -; j_gene: TRBJ2-7
CDR3nt: TGTGCCAGCAGTCTAATTTCAGGCCATGGCTACACCTTC; CDR3aa: CASSLISGHGYTF; v_gene: TRBV28; d_gene: -; abundance: -; j_gene: TRBJ1-2
CDR3nt: TGCGCCAGCAGCCAAGTTGAGGATGGGAACACTGAAGCTTTCTTT; CDR3aa: CASSQVEDGNTEAFF; v_gene: TRBV4-3; d_gene: -; abundance: -; j_gene: TRBJ1-1
CDR3nt: TGTGCCAGCAGTTTACAGGGGACAGGGGCAAACACCATATATTTT; CDR3aa: CASSLQGTGANTIYF; v_gene: TRBV7-2; d_gene: TRBD1; abundance: -; j_gene: TRBJ1-3
CDR3nt: TGCAGCGTTGCGACGGTCACAGATGCCTACGAGCAGTACTTC; CDR3aa: CSVATVTDAYEQYF; v_gene: TRBV29-1; d_gene: -; abundance: -; j_gene: TRBJ2-7
CDR3nt: TGTGCCAGCAGCCCAATCGGAGGGGGCGGTGAAAAACTGTTTTTT; CDR3aa: CASSPIGGGGEKLFF; v_gene: TRBV4-2; d_gene: TRBD1; abundance: -; j_gene: TRBJ1-4
CDR3nt: TGTGCCAGCAGCTTCACAGGCTCCCCCTACGAGCAGTACTTC; CDR3aa: CASSFTGSPYEQYF; v_gene: TRBV5-6; d_gene: -; abundance: -; j_gene: TRBJ2-7
CDR3nt: TGTGCCAGCTCCCCCGGGTCGGACTACGAGCAGTACTTC; CDR3aa: CASSPGSDYEQYF; v_gene: TRBV18; d_gene: -; abundance: -; j_gene: TRBJ2-7
CDR3nt: TGTGCCACCGGGAGGAGACAGGGGGAAAATTCACCCCTCCACTTT; CDR3aa: CATGRRQGENSPLHF; v_gene: TRBV10-3; d_gene: TRBD1; abundance: -; j_gene: TRBJ1-6
CDR3nt: TGTGCCAGCAGTTCGACAGGGTGGTCTGGAAACACCATATATTTT; CDR3aa: CASSSTGWSGNTIYF; v_gene: TRBV27; d_gene: TRBD1; abundance: -; j_gene: TRBJ1-3
CDR3nt: TGTGCCAGCAGCTTAGTGTCACAGGGGGCCTATGGCTACACCTTC; CDR3aa: CASSLVSQGAYGYTF; v_gene: TRBV7-2; d_gene: TRBD1; abundance: few; j_gene: TRBJ1-2
CDR3nt: TGCGCCAGCAGCGAAGGACAGGGCGGCACTGAAGCTTTCTTT; CDR3aa: CASSEGQGGTEAFF; v_gene: TRBV5-1; d_gene: TRBD1; abundance: few; j_gene: TRBJ1-1
CDR3nt: TGTGCCATCAGTGAGACCCCTAGGGGCTACACCTTC; CDR3aa: CAISETPRGYTF; v_gene: TRBV10-3; d_gene: -; abundance: -; j_gene: TRBJ1-2
CDR3nt: TGTGCCAGCAGCTTGGCCGGGACAGGGGGACGTGTTGAGCAGTTCTTC; CDR3aa: CASSLAGTGGRVEQFF; v_gene: TRBV5-4; d_gene: TRBD1; abundance: -; j_gene: TRBJ2-1
CDR3nt: TGTGCCAGCAGATTTTACAGGGATATGAACACTGAAGCTTTCTTT; CDR3aa: CASRFYRDMNTEAFF; v_gene: TRBV6-5; d_gene: -; abundance: -; j_gene: TRBJ1-1
CDR3nt: TGCGCCAGCAGCTTGGGCCAGAATCAGCCCCAGCATTTT; CDR3aa: CASSLGQNQPQHF; v_gene: TRBV5-1; d_gene: -; abundance: few; j_gene: TRBJ1-5
CDR3nt: TGCAGTGCTAGCTCGACGGGGGGGTTGCGCTTC; CDR3aa: CSASSTGGLRF; v_gene: TRBV20-1; d_gene: -; abundance: once; j_gene: TRBJ1-2
CDR3nt: TGTGCCAGTGCGCAGGGGGCCTACTATGGCTACACCTTC; CDR3aa: CASAQGAYYGYTF; v_gene: TRBV27; d_gene: TRBD1; abundance: -; j_gene: TRBJ1-2
CDR3nt: TGTGCCAGCAGAATACGCGAGGGTAGAGACACTGAAGCTTTCTTT; CDR3aa: CASRIREGRDTEAFF; v_gene: TRBV6-6; d_gene: -; abundance: -; j_gene: TRBJ1-1
CDR3nt: TGTGCCAGCAGTGCGTTGGTCTTTTTGGACAGGTCTTACGAGCAGTACTTC; CDR3aa: CASSALVFLDRSYEQYF; v_gene: TRBV25-1; d_gene: TRBD1; abundance: -; j_gene: TRBJ2-7
CDR3nt: TGTGCCAGCTCACCAGGAGGGCTCCACACAGATACGCAGTATTTT; CDR3aa: CASSPGGLHTDTQYF; v_gene: TRBV18; d_gene: -; abundance: few; j_gene: TRBJ2-3
CDR3nt: TGTGCCAGCAGCCCAGGGAGGGGATGGGAAGAGACCCAGTACTTC; CDR3aa: CASSPGRGWEETQYF; v_gene: TRBV27; d_gene: TRBD2; abundance: -; j_gene: TRBJ2-5
CDR3nt: TGTGCCATCAGTGAGTCCACTAGCGGGAGCCCGCAACTTGAGCAGTTCTTC; CDR3aa: CAISESTSGSPQLEQFF; v_gene: TRBV10-3; d_gene: TRBD2; abundance: -; j_gene: TRBJ2-1
CDR3nt: TGTGCCAGCAGTTACGTCGACTGGCTGTACCAAGAGACCCAGTACTTC; CDR3aa: CASSYVDWLYQETQYF; v_gene: TRBV6-5; d_gene: -; abundance: -; j_gene: TRBJ2-5
CDR3nt: TGTGCCAGCAGCTTGGGGGTAGCGGGGACCTACAATGAGCAGTTCTTC; CDR3aa: CASSLGVAGTYNEQFF; v_gene: TRBV5-4; d_gene: TRBD2; abundance: few; j_gene: TRBJ2-1
CDR3nt: TGTGCCAGCAGCGAACAGGGGGCGGACACTGAAGCTTTCTTT; CDR3aa: CASSEQGADTEAFF; v_gene: TRBV4-2; d_gene: TRBD1; abundance: -; j_gene: TRBJ1-1
CDR3nt: TGTGCCAGCAGCTTAGCTTCGGAGGCTGAAGCTTTCTTT; CDR3aa: CASSLASEAEAFF; v_gene: TRBV13; d_gene: -; abundance: -; j_gene: TRBJ1-1
CDR3nt: TGTGCCAGCACCACCACCGAGGGGGGGGAAGCTTTCTTT; CDR3aa: CASTTTEGGEAFF; v_gene: TRBV2; d_gene: -; abundance: few; j_gene: TRBJ1-1
CDR3nt: TGTGCCAGCAGTACCGACCCCGACAGGTCTGAATCCTATGGCTACACCTTC; CDR3aa: CASSTDPDRSESYGYTF; v_gene: TRBV5-4; d_gene: -; abundance: -; j_gene: TRBJ1-2
CDR3nt: TGTGCCAGCAGCGTCCTCTTCTCGGCGGGCGAGCAGTACTTC; CDR3aa: CASSVLFSAGEQYF; v_gene: TRBV9; d_gene: -; abundance: -; j_gene: TRBJ2-7
CDR3nt: TGCGCCAGCAGCTTGGGGAGCGGGTTGACAGATACGCAGTATTTT; CDR3aa: CASSLGSGLTDTQYF; v_gene: TRBV5-1; d_gene: -; abundance: -; j_gene: TRBJ2-3